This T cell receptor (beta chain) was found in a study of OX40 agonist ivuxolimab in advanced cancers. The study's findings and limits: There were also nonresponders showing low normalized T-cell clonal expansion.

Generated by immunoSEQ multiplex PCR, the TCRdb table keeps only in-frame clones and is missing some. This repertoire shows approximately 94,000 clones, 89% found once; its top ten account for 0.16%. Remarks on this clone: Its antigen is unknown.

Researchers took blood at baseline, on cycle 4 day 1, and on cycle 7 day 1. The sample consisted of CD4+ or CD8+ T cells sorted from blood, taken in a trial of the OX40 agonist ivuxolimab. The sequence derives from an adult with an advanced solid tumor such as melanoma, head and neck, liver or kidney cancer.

CDR3 nucleotide sequence: TGTGCCAGCAGGCAACAGGGGGCCGAGGGCACTGAAGCTTTCTTT. This sequence encodes CASRQQGAEGTEAFF. The chain combines TRBV25-1 with TRBJ1-1; TRBD1 matches at 9 bases. Germline V gene lookup returns CDR1 MGHDK and CDR2 SYGVNS. The CDR3 is made up of 15 amino acids. V gave up 6 bases and J gave up 4 bases; unmatched junction bases: 9.